The next 29 T cell receptor beta chains were all read from a single sample in a study of T cells in Graves' hyperthyroidism and ophthalmopathy (dated 2019 in TCRdb). The library was generated by multiplex PCR. Sequencing relied on an Illumina HiSeq 2000. TCR beta CDR3 regions were amplified from RNA transcripts. A first-round RT-PCR of the TCR CDR3 used the HTBI primer set with the Qiagen OneStep RT-PCR kit. Through fastp at Q25 and MiXCR, TCRdb rebuilt clones from the public reads, retaining in-frame beta chains. Each CDR3 protein appears once, grouped with its most common genes and DNA. In all, the sample holds fewer than 650,000 distinct CDR3 sequences, and around 14% of those were seen once. The ten largest account for around 5.4% of the sample. The sample consisted of blood. Source of these receptors: a woman in her twenties or thirties with Graves' hyperthyroidism that later progressed to Graves' ophthalmopathy.

This clonotype was seen many times. This chain connects TRBV19 to TRBJ2-3; 8 nucleotides align to TRBD1. With 4 bases clipped from V and 6 bases from J, the junction kept 12 bases outside the gene matches. The CDR3 contains 16 residues. Germline V gene lookup returns CDR1 LNHDA and CDR2 SQIVND (reference sequence). CDR3 amino acids: CASSRESGTGGDTQYF. The DNA of the CDR3 is TGTGCCAGTAGTAGAGAATCCGGGACAGGCGGGGATACGCAGTATTTT.

Points on this clonotype: A read error is possible here, since a much larger clone lies one base away. The V call is TRBV6-5, the J call TRBJ1-3, with D unresolved. Between the trimmed V and J ends, which lost 0 bases and 2 bases, there was a span of 11 bases. Germline V gene data show CDR1 as MNHEY and CDR2 as SVGAGI. The CDR3 is 16 amino acids. The CDR3 DNA sequence: TGTGCCAGCAGTTACTCGATTCAGCTCGCTGGAAACACCATATATTTT. Protein: CASSYSIQLAGNTIYF.

This clonotype was observed at least ten times. The chain couples TRBV9 to TRBJ1-6; D not certain. This CDR3 comprises 14 residues. Trimming removed 4 bases from V and 6 bases from J, with 11 bases in between. Germline values: CDR1 SGDLS, CDR2 YYNGEE. The CDR3 loop reads CASSLTNVNSPLHF. The CDR3 nucleotides read TGTGCCAGCAGCTTGACAAACGTTAATTCACCCCTCCACTTT.

In the case of this clonotype: It may be a read error: a sequence one base away is much more abundant. The rearrangement uses TRBV7-9 and TRBJ1-4; the D is unclear. The V gene's germline CDR1 is SEHNR and CDR2 FQNEAQ (reference sequence). CDR3 size: 12 residues. CDR3 sequence (DNA): TGTACCAGCAGCACAAACCTTGAAAAACTGTTTTTT. This gives the protein CTSSTNLEKLFF.

In its sample, this clonotype was seen many times. V gene TRBV28 combines with J gene TRBJ1-5; weak D call: TRBD1 (6 bases). The CDR3 totals 16 residues. The ends were cut back, 6 bases at V and 1 base at J, with 16 bases in the middle. CDR1 and CDR2 from the germline V gene are MDHEN and SYDVKM. The CDR3 nucleotides read TGTGCCAGCAGGGGACAAAGGGGCGCAAGCAATCAGCCCCAGCATTTT. It encodes CASRGQRGASNQPQHF. Looking up the rest from reference TRBV28 and TRBJ1-5 gives the full variable domain: DVKVTQSSRYLVKRTGEKVFLECVQDMDHENMFWYRQDPGLGLRLIYFSYDVKMKEKGDIPEGYSVSREKKERFSLILESASTNQTSMYLCASRGQRGASNQPQHFGDGTRLSIL.

This clonotype has ten or more counts. The V call is TRBV5-1, the J call TRBJ2-3, with TRBD2 as a possible D gene (6 bases). Germline assignment: CDR1 SGHRS and CDR2 YFSETQ. The CDR3 sequence is 16 residues long. Trimming shortened V by 0 bases and J by 1 base, and 12 bases separated the two germline ends. DNA of the CDR3: TGCGCCAGCAGCTTGGCCTCGCCGGGAGGCACAGATACGCAGTATTTT. Translating gives CASSLASPGGTDTQYF.

This clonotype has ten or more counts. CDR3 coding DNA: TGTGCCAGCAGTTACCGGGTCCTCAATGAAAAACTGTTTTTT. Translating it yields CASSYRVLNEKLFF. The chain couples TRBV6-2 or TRBV6-3 to TRBJ1-4; the D is unclear. The length of the CDR3 is 14 residues. Germline V gene sequence: CDR1 MNHEY, CDR2 SVGEGT. The ends were cut back, 2 bases at V and 5 bases at J, with 9 bases in the middle.

This clonotype was detected ten times or more. This chain uses TRBV16 with TRBJ1-1; maybe TRBD1 (6 bases). Per the germline V gene, CDR1 is KGHSY and CDR2 is FQNENV. The CDR3 spans 15 residues. V was cut by 0 bases and J by 2 bases, with 10 bases left in between. The CDR3 DNA reads as TGTGCCAGCAGCCAATCGGGGGCGGGAAACACTGAAGCTTTCTTT. It specifies CASSQSGAGNTEAFF.

This clonotype was seen at least ten times. The V call is TRBV6-2 or TRBV6-3, the J call TRBJ2-1; D remains ambiguous. The V gene's germline CDR1 is MNHEY and CDR2 SVGEGT. There are 14 residues in the CDR3. V shed 6 bases and J shed 0 bases, with 9 bases lying between them. The CDR3 is CASRNGGSYNEQFF. DNA for the CDR3: TGTGCCAGCAGGAACGGTGGCTCCTACAATGAGCAGTTCTTC.

This clonotype was seen many times. The V gene is TRBV28, the J gene TRBJ1-2; D unresolved. CDR3 length equals 12 residues. The germline CDR1 and CDR2 sequences are MDHEN and SYDVKM. Deletions cut 5 bases from V and 3 bases from J, with 7 bases between. Here the CDR3 reads CASSTTDYGYTF. The CDR3 DNA sequence: TGTGCCAGCAGTACGACTGACTATGGCTACACCTTC.

This clonotype was observed many times. V gene TRBV30 combines with J gene TRBJ2-7; 11 positions match TRBD2. Germline CDR1 GTSNPN, CDR2 SVGIG (reference sequence). V shed 4 bases, J shed 6 bases, and the junction held 5 bases outside the gene matches. The CDR3 is 13 amino acids. The CDR3 nucleotides are TGTGCCTGGAACCTCGGGACTAGCGGCGAGCAGTACTTC. Protein product: CAWNLGTSGEQYF.

The chain has TRBV11-1 and TRBJ2-5; tentative D call: TRBD2 (6 bases). Trimming pared 5 bases from V and 5 bases from J, leaving 15 bases between. CDR3 size: 14 residues. Per germline, CDR1 SGHAT and CDR2 FQDESV (reference sequence). The CDR3 here is CASSLTSFSETQYF. The CDR3 DNA reads as TGTGCCAGCAGCCTGACTAGTTTCTCGGAGACCCAGTACTTC.

Ten or more counts support this clonotype. The chain combines TRBV19 with TRBJ2-3; no reliable D call. This CDR3 has 13 amino acids. Trimming cost V 5 bases and J 8 bases, with 14 bases left between them. CDR1 and CDR2 from the germline V gene are LNHDA and SQIVND (reference sequence). CDR3 in DNA: TGTGCCAGTAGTGCACCCTCCTGGGGTACGCAGTATTTT. Its protein product is CASSAPSWGTQYF.

The chain is built from TRBV24-1 and TRBJ2-3; unclear D gene. V was shortened by 1 base and J by 1 base, with 11 bases between the two germline ends. The CDR3 extends over 16 amino acids. CDR1 and CDR2 (germline): KGHDR, SFDVKD. The DNA for the CDR3 is TGTGCCACCAGTGATTTAGGTGGCCGGGGCACAGATACGCAGTATTTT. Protein sequence: CATSDLGGRGTDTQYF.

This clonotype has a count of ten or more. This chain connects TRBV6-1 to TRBJ2-3, with 8 bases identical to TRBD1. The CDR3 extends over 13 amino acids. Germline CDR1 reads MNHNS; CDR2 reads SASEGT. J lost 4 bases, V lost 7 bases, and 4 bases had no gene match. In DNA, the CDR3 is TGTGCCAGCAAGTTGGACAGGGCAGATACGCAGTATTTT. This gives the protein CASKLDRADTQYF.

This clonotype has ten or more counts. This chain connects TRBV24-1 to TRBJ2-3; D unresolved. CDR3 length: 16 residues. Germline V gives CDR1 KGHDR, CDR2 SFDVKD. The V gene lost 7 bases and the J gene lost 1 base, with 17 bases spanning the gap. The CDR3 is CATSRTDVFGTDTQYF. CDR3 DNA sequence: TGTGCCACCAGCCGCACGGATGTTTTTGGCACAGATACGCAGTATTTT.

The chain is built from TRBV6-1 and TRBJ2-1; 12 positions match TRBD2. The junction had 10 bases not matched to a gene; V was cut back by 7 bases and J by 9 bases. Germline CDR1 reads MNHNS; CDR2 reads SASEGT. The CDR3 has 15 amino acids. The CDR3 bases are TGTGCCAGCAATCCCAGGACTAGCGGGATGGGTGAGCAGTTCTTC. Amino acids: CASNPRTSGMGEQFF.

This clonotype was observed a few times. One end of the junction varies from germline; a read error may be responsible. This chain uses TRBV27 with TRBJ2-7; 8 positions agree with TRBD1. Germline V CDR1 and CDR2: MNHEY, SMNVEV (reference sequence). CDR3 length: 15 amino acids. The CDR3 nucleotides read TGTGCCGGCAGCCCTGACAGGGGCCAGACCTACGAGCAGTACTTC. Encoded protein: CAGSPDRGQTYEQYF.

The chain employs TRBV28 and TRBJ1-1; D remains ambiguous. CDR3 length: 14 amino acids. V was cut by 3 bases and J by 5 bases, with 13 bases left in between. From germline, CDR1 is MDHEN and CDR2 SYDVKM. Here the CDR3 DNA reads TGTGCCAGCAGTTTGACCTCGTCGGGGACTGAAGCTTTCTTT. Protein product: CASSLTSSGTEAFF.

This clonotype has a count of ten or more. The J gene is TRBJ2-2, the V gene TRBV12-3 or TRBV12-4; 8 nucleotides align to TRBD1. CDR3 length equals 16 residues. V gave up 7 bases and J gave up 2 bases; unmatched junction bases: 9. The CDR3 protein is CASTTGTGANTGELFF. The CDR3, as DNA: TGTGCCAGCACCACTGGGACAGGAGCCAACACCGGGGAGCTGTTTTTT.

This clonotype was found many times. This chain joins TRBV10-2 and TRBJ2-1; D is perhaps TRBD2 (6 bases). CDR3 length: 13 residues. CDR1 is WSHSY, CDR2 SAAADI, per germline. Deletions cut 8 bases from V and 5 bases from J, with 13 bases between. The CDR3 here is CASAGLPNNEQFF. In nucleotides, the CDR3 is TGCGCCAGCGCCGGACTACCTAACAATGAGCAGTTCTTC.

This clonotype was observed at least ten times. The rearrangement uses TRBV6-2 or TRBV6-3 and TRBJ1-2; tentatively, D is TRBD1 (5 bases). The CDR3 sequence is 12 residues long. V was trimmed by 6 bases and J by 9 bases, leaving 14 bases between them. Germline assignment: CDR1 MNHEY and CDR2 SVGEGT. Here the CDR3 DNA reads TGTGCCAGCAGCCCGATGGGGGGTAGCTACACCTTC. Translation gives CASSPMGGSYTF.

The chain joins TRBV7-2 to TRBJ2-3; no firm D call. V dropped 5 bases and J dropped 0 bases, with 6 bases sitting between them. This CDR3 spans 13 amino acids. Germline CDR1 reads SGHTA; CDR2 reads FQGNSA. The CDR3 coding sequence is TGTGCCAGCAGCCGCTATAGCACAGATACGCAGTATTTT. Residues: CASSRYSTDTQYF. Full variable domain (outside the CDR3, taken from reference TRBV7-2 and TRBJ2-3): GAGVSQSPSNKVTEKGKDVELRCDPISGHTALYWYRQSLGQGLEFLIYFQGNSAPDKSGLPSDRFSAERTGGSVSTLTIQRTQQEDSAVYLCASSRYSTDTQYFGPGTRLTVL.

The chain links TRBV24-1 to TRBJ2-3, with D perhaps matching TRBD2 (5 bases). The CDR3 length is 16 residues. Trimming stripped 4 bases from V and 5 bases from J, with 18 bases between. The V gene's germline CDR1 is KGHDR and CDR2 SFDVKD. The CDR3 protein is CATSDRDPLFGDTQYF. Written as DNA, the CDR3 is TGTGCCACCAGTGACCGGGATCCTTTGTTTGGAGATACGCAGTATTTT.

Regarding this clonotype: One end of the junction does not line up with germline, which may come from a read error. The rearrangement uses TRBV30 and TRBJ1-3; no clear D. The CDR3 has 13 residues. CDR1 and CDR2 (germline): GTSNPN, SVGIG (reference sequence). The CDR3 region has the DNA TGTGCCTGGGGTGTAAATTTCGGAAACACCATATATTTT. Protein: CAWGVNFGNTIYF.

This clonotype was counted at least ten times. This chain joins TRBV28 and TRBJ2-2; the D is unclear. The V end was cut by 4 bases, the J end by 0 bases, with 9 bases between. CDR3 length: 15 residues. From germline, CDR1 is MDHEN and CDR2 SYDVKM. The CDR3 loop reads CASSSPHANTGELFF. The CDR3 coding sequence is TGTGCCAGCAGTTCCCCCCACGCGAACACCGGGGAGCTGTTTTTT.

The CDR3, as DNA: TGTGCCTGGAGGGAGGGACTAGCGGGATGGGACGAGCAGTACTTC. Amino acids: CAWREGLAGWDEQYF. The rearrangement uses TRBV30 and TRBJ2-7; 13 nucleotides align to TRBD2. The germline gives CDR1 GTSNPN, CDR2 SVGIG (reference sequence). The V segment lost 3 bases and the J segment 5 bases; nucleotides outside the gene matches: 7. This CDR3 region has 15 residues. Looking up the rest from reference TRBV30 and TRBJ2-7 gives the full variable domain: SQTIHQWPATLVQPVGSPLSLECTVEGTSNPNLYWYRQAAGRGLQLLFYSVGIGQISSEVPQNLSASRPQDRQFILSSKKLLLSDSGFYLCAWREGLAGWDEQYFGPGTRLTVT.

In this sample, this clonotype turned up many times. The CDR3 spells CASSPDLGVNQPQHF. Written as DNA, the CDR3 is TGTGCCAGCAGCCCCGATTTAGGGGTCAATCAGCCCCAGCATTTT. This chain joins TRBV3-1 and TRBJ1-5; tentative D call: TRBD1 (5 bases). The CDR3 length is 15 residues. V was pared by 4 bases and J by 3 bases, with 13 bases between. Per germline, CDR1 LGHDT and CDR2 YNNKEL (reference sequence).

This clonotype was found a few times. The chain links TRBV4-3 to TRBJ2-2; D is unresolved. This CDR3 has 18 residues. The germline V gene encodes CDR1 LGHNA and CDR2 YSLEER. V lost 0 bases, J lost 0 bases, and 14 bases lay in between. Here the CDR3 reads CASSQDRADLTNTGELFF. In nucleotides, the CDR3 is TGCGCCAGCAGCCAAGATCGCGCAGATTTAACGAACACCGGGGAGCTGTTTTTT.